This T cell receptor (beta chain) was observed in a study of vaccination effects on CD4 cells after COVID-19 (dated by TCRdb to between 2021 and 2024). At the level of the whole study: The ViraFEST assay stimulated PBMC with viral peptide pools and then used TCR sequencing to identify antigen-specific CD4+ T cell clonotypes by expansion. SARS-CoV-2 spike-specific CD4+ TCR repertoires from before and after mRNA vaccination were compared in COVID-19 convalescent patients and in infection-naive vaccine recipients. Cultures from other donors in the study were sequenced with the Oncomine TCR Beta short-read assay on an Illumina iSeq 100. Each participant received two doses of an mRNA SARS-CoV-2 vaccine, either BNT162b2 or mRNA-1273. Altogether, roughly 10 COVID-19 convalescent patients and a handful of SARS-CoV-2-naive healthy vaccine recipients made up the full study. About 1.8 million PBMC per well were cultured with about 9.6 ug/ml peptides in IMDM containing about 5% human AB serum, 8.5 to 10 IU/ml IL-2 and gentamicin. General findings and caveats noted by the study authors: Among healthy vaccine recipients, nearly all vaccine-induced clones were SARS-CoV-2 mono-reactive, and only 1 of 255 was cross-reactive with common cold coronaviruses. Clones induced by infection and clones induced by vaccination both contracted markedly at late timepoints after vaccination, which fits with T cell responses waning over time. Only a small number of convalescent patients were included, and no early post-infection timepoints were available, which limited the study.

Comment on this clone: The target of this receptor is not known. Base qualities are not at hand, and no much larger clone is one base apart.

Spanning cysteine to phenylalanine, the CDR3 consists of 12 amino acids. Left in the record is the CDR3 DNA by itself, 36 bases read in frame from the first base. The junction carries 3 bases between V and J, which are trimmed by 1 base and 6 bases respectively. CDR1 and CDR2 are read off the germline V gene as MGHRA and YSYEKL. After more than nine days of culture, CD4+ T cells were isolated with the EasySep CD4+ T cell isolation kit. The absence of prior SARS-CoV-2 infection in healthy vaccine recipients was confirmed by negative nucleocapsid antibodies before and after vaccination. On days 3 and 7, half of the culture medium was replaced with fresh IL-2-containing medium. Each peptide stimulation condition was cultured in triplicate wells unless otherwise noted. Using Ficoll-Paque Plus gradient centrifugation, PBMC were separated from whole blood and then either used fresh or cryopreserved at -140C. The QIAamp micro DNA kit was used to extract genomic DNA from the cultured CD4+ T cells.

Library preparation used the immunoSEQ multiplex PCR assay. DNA from the cultured and isolated CD4+ T cells underwent TCR beta CDR3 sequencing. In the original analysis: Non-productive TCR sequences were removed and reads were trimmed to the CDR3 region, keeping CDR3s of at least 7 amino acids. Antigen-specific clonotypes were identified using the MANAFEST web app by comparison of expansion in peptide wells against reference cultures. For clones to be considered positive, expansion at FDR<0.05 versus reference and all other wells, an odds ratio above 5, and a frequency above 0.1% in two replicate wells were required. A clonotype was defined as cross-reactive if the clonotype was significantly expanded both in SARS-CoV-2 spike wells and in at least one common cold coronavirus spike condition. Levenshtein distance calculated with the stringdist R package was used to assess CDR3 similarity, and unrooted trees were constructed with ape in R 3.6.1. In TCRdb, the immuneACCESS table is reduced to in-frame sequences with V and J assigned. These tables do not hold every clone; where another copy was compared, an unresolved V gene accounts for under half, and the others remain unexplained. The V and J calls and clone size come from that table; D and trimming were worked out from the DNA. In all, the sample holds tens of thousands of clones, and 65% of those were seen once. The ten largest account for 9.9% of the sample.

In this chain, TRBV4-1 is recombined with TRBJ1-4, with no D gene named confidently. The receptor's source is a human donor who received a COVID-19 vaccine. This sample comprised CD4+ T cells from PBMCs cultured without peptide, obtained before COVID-19 vaccination. The CDR3 sequence is CASSQAYEKLFF. The sequenced DNA: TGCGCCAGCAGCCAAGCTTATGAAAAACTGTTTTTT.